One and the same sample provided the 26 T cell receptor beta chains below, sequenced in a study of cytomegalovirus exposure and HLA in healthy donors. The data were produced by immunoSEQ multiplex PCR, yet TCRdb's version contains in-frame clones alone and is incomplete. The sample consists of about 150,000 clones, around 93% of them appearing once. Sequencing input: PBMCs. The receptors here all came from a young man in good health and CMV-seropositive.

The J gene is TRBJ1-1, the V gene TRBV5-1, with D maybe TRBD1 (5 bases). The CDR3 contains 16 residues. V was clipped by 0 bases and J by 1 base, with 13 bases between them. Per the germline V gene, CDR1 is SGHRS and CDR2 is YFSETQ. The DNA of the CDR3 is TGCGCCAGCAGCTTGGTGAGTCGGGGGTGGAACACTGAAGCTTTCTTT. It encodes CASSLVSRGWNTEAFF.

The chain couples TRBV27 to TRBJ2-5, with a weak D call TRBD1 (7 bases). With 6 bases removed from V and 4 bases from J, the gap between germline ends came to 24 bases. Looked up from germline, CDR1 is MNHEY and CDR2 is SMNVEV (reference sequence). There are 17 residues in the CDR3. The CDR3 sequence is CASSKGQAGHNLETQYF. The DNA of the CDR3 is TGTGCCAGCAGCAAAGGACAGGCGGGACACAATTTAGAGACCCAGTACTTC.

This chain links TRBV9 with TRBJ2-6; perhaps TRBD2 as D (5 bases). V lost 3 bases and J lost 1, with 11 bases in between. The CDR3 contains 16 residues. The V gene's germline CDR1 is SGDLS and CDR2 YYNGEE. In DNA, the CDR3 is TGTGCCAGCAGCGCCCTTAGCGCTTCTGGGGCCAACGTCCTGACTTTC. Its protein is CASSALSASGANVLTF.

This sequence joins TRBV21-1 and TRBJ1-2. TRBV21-1 is marked as a pseudogene. CDR3 size: 13 residues. This chain's CDR3 is CARARSGNYGYTF. The CDR3 DNA reads TGTGCCAGGGCACGTTCCGGGAATTATGGCTACACCTTC.

This clone showed up just once. The rearrangement uses TRBV28 and TRBJ1-2; possible D gene TRBD1, 6 bases. CDR3 size: 16 residues. The V end was cut by 8 bases, the J end by 4 bases, with 23 bases between. The germline V gene has CDR1 MDHEN and CDR2 SYDVKM. CDR3 sequence (DNA): TGTGCCAGCCTAAGTGGGGGCAGGGGCAGTGGCTATGGCTACACCTTC. Translated, it gives CASLSGGRGSGYGYTF.

The CDR3 DNA reads as TGCGCCAGCTCGAGGGGGACTAGCGGGTCCCGAAGCTCCTACGAGCAGTACTTC. Translating gives CASSRGTSGSRSSYEQYF. This chain joins TRBV5-1 and TRBJ2-7; 12 nucleotides align to TRBD2. With V trimmed by 7 bases and J by 0 bases, 14 bases remained unmatched. The CDR3 extends over 18 amino acids. Germline CDR1 and CDR2: SGHRS and YFSETQ.

The chain employs TRBV27 and TRBJ2-2; possibly TRBD1 for D (6 bases). The CDR3 sequence is 16 residues long. From germline, CDR1 is MNHEY and CDR2 SMNVEV (reference sequence). The V end was cut by 4 bases, the J end by 1 base, with 13 bases between. CDR3 region: CASSSPGAENTGELFF. The CDR3 DNA reads as TGTGCCAGCAGTTCCCCAGGGGCGGAGAACACCGGGGAGCTGTTTTTT.

Only one count was recorded for this clone. The chain has TRBV13 and TRBJ2-7; 9 positions agree with TRBD1. CDR3 length equals 14 residues. With V trimmed by 5 bases and J by 4 bases, 6 bases remained unmatched. From germline, CDR1 is PRHDT and CDR2 FYEKMQ (reference sequence). The CDR3 DNA follows: TGTGCCAGCAGCCTAAGGGACAGGGTTTACGAGCAGTACTTC. Encoded protein: CASSLRDRVYEQYF. The whole variable domain, remainder taken from reference TRBV13 and TRBJ2-7, is AAGVIQSPRHLIKEKRETATLKCYPIPRHDTVYWYQQGPGQDPQFLISFYEKMQSDKGSIPDRFSAQQFSDYHSELNMSSLELGDSALYFCASSLRDRVYEQYFGPGTRLTVT.

The J gene is TRBJ1-1, the V gene TRBV2; D remains ambiguous. V lost 3 bases, J lost 6 bases, and 14 bases lay in between. Germline V lookup: CDR1 SNHLY, CDR2 FYNNEI. This CDR3 is built from 14 residues. The CDR3 DNA reads as TGTGCCAGCAGTGAGCTGGCCGGGTATCCTGAAGCTTTCTTT. Translated: CASSELAGYPEAFF. The full variable domain, its missing parts supplied by reference TRBV2 and TRBJ1-1, is EPEVTQTPSHQVTQMGQEVILRCVPISNHLYFYWYRQILGQKVEFLVSFYNNEISEKSEIFDDQFSVERPDGSNFTLKIRSTKLEDSAMYFCASSELAGYPEAFFGQGTRLTVV.

The gene calls are TRBV5-1 and TRBJ2-1, with 12 bases matching TRBD2. The V segment lost 0 bases and the J segment 4 bases; nucleotides outside the gene matches: 2. Germline lookup yields CDR1 SGHRS and CDR2 YFSETQ. CDR3 length equals 16 residues. The CDR3 sequence is CASSLGTSGGYNEQFF. The CDR3 nucleotides read TGCGCCAGCAGCTTGGGAACTAGCGGGGGGTACAATGAGCAGTTCTTC.

The chain combines TRBV18 with TRBJ2-2; 7 bases line up with TRBD1. Germline CDR1 reads KGHSH; CDR2 reads LQKENI. This CDR3 region has 13 residues. The V gene end was trimmed by 4 bases and the J gene end by 8 bases; junction bases not matched to a gene: 4. The CDR3 region is CASSLRQGGELFF. CDR3 nucleotides: TGTGCCAGCTCACTTCGACAGGGTGGGGAGCTGTTTTTT.

As DNA, the CDR3 is TGCAGCGTTGAACAGGCCACTAACACTGAAGCTTTCTTT. Amino acids: CSVEQATNTEAFF. The genes are TRBV29-1 and TRBJ1-1; the D is unclear. Germline values: CDR1 SQVTM, CDR2 ANQGSEA. The CDR3 runs to 13 residues. Deletions cut 2 bases from V and 2 bases from J, with 9 bases between.

V is TRBV7-9 and J is TRBJ1-1, with TRBD1 identical over 10 bases. The junction had 6 bases not matched to a gene; V was cut back by 2 bases and J by 6 bases. The CDR3 totals 15 residues. Germline V lookup: CDR1 SEHNR, CDR2 FQNEAQ (reference sequence). The CDR3 loop reads CASSLSWTGGAEAFF. CDR3 DNA: TGTGCCAGCAGCTTATCTTGGACAGGGGGAGCTGAAGCTTTCTTT.

This clone was found once. The chain employs TRBV14 and TRBJ2-7; 9 bases align to TRBD1. This CDR3 region has 15 residues. V trimming: 3 bases; J trimming: 5 bases; junction bases outside the gene matches: 8. CDR1 and CDR2 (germline): SGHDN, FVKESK. CDR3 sequence (DNA): TGTGCCAGCAGCCATCGGGGTAGACAGGGGGACGAGCAGTACTTC. Residues: CASSHRGRQGDEQYF.

The rearrangement joins TRBV28 to TRBJ1-1, with D possibly TRBD1 on 5 matching bases. Trimming removed 0 bases from V and 6 bases from J, with 11 bases in between. Per the germline V gene, CDR1 is MDHEN and CDR2 is SYDVKM. The length of the CDR3 is 14 residues. The CDR3 reads CASSLWAGMPEAFF. The CDR3 DNA follows: TGTGCCAGCAGTTTATGGGCAGGGATGCCTGAAGCTTTCTTT.

The gene calls are TRBV5-1 and TRBJ2-3; 13 positions match TRBD2. V lost 4 bases, J lost 1 base, and 12 bases stayed unmatched. From germline, CDR1 is SGHRS and CDR2 YFSETQ. The CDR3 runs to 19 residues. Written as DNA, the CDR3 is TGCGCCAGCAGCCGGACTAGCGGGAGTTCCTGGTCGGGCACAGATACGCAGTATTTT. This codes for CASSRTSGSSWSGTDTQYF.

The chain couples TRBV7-8 to TRBJ1-1; D gene ambiguous. In germline, CDR1 is SGHVS, CDR2 FQNEAQ. This CDR3 has 11 residues. V shed 5 bases and J shed 6 bases, with 7 bases lying between them. The CDR3 loop reads CASSRVAEAFF. CDR3 nucleotide sequence: TGTGCCAGCAGCCGGGTGGCTGAAGCTTTCTTT. Drawing the rest from reference TRBV7-8 and TRBJ1-1, the complete variable domain is GAGVSQSPRYKVAKRGQDVALRCDPISGHVSLFWYQQALGQGPEFLTYFQNEAQLDKSGLPSDRFFAERPEGSVSTLKIQRTQQEDSAVYLCASSRVAEAFFGQGTRLTVV.

This CDR3 reads CASSEVPSGRASYNEQFF. Written as DNA, the CDR3 is TGTGCCAGCAGTGAAGTCCCTAGCGGGAGGGCCTCCTACAATGAGCAGTTCTTC. The genes are TRBV6-1 and TRBJ2-1, with 12 bases fitting TRBD2. This CDR3 comprises 18 residues. Germline trimming cut 1 base from V and 0 bases from J; bases unmatched to any gene: 4. Germline V gene sequence: CDR1 MNHNS, CDR2 SASEGT.

The V call is TRBV2, the J call TRBJ1-1, with 7 bases aligning to TRBD1. Germline CDR1 reads SNHLY; CDR2 reads FYNNEI. The CDR3 is 12 residues long. V gave up 7 bases and J gave up 6 bases; unmatched junction bases: 5. The CDR3 bases are TGTGCCAGCAATGGACAGGTCGCTGAAGCTTTCTTT. Amino acid sequence: CASNGQVAEAFF.

The sample holds one count of this clone. The J gene is TRBJ2-5, the V gene TRBV7-9; D is perhaps TRBD1 (5 bases). CDR3 length equals 15 residues. The V end was cut by 2 bases, the J end by 3 bases, with 13 bases between. In germline, CDR1 is SEHNR, CDR2 FQNEAQ (reference sequence). CDR3 nucleotides: TGTGCCAGCAGCTTAAAGGGGCAGACCAAAGAGACCCAGTACTTC. The encoded protein is CASSLKGQTKETQYF.

The rearrangement joins TRBV11-2 to TRBJ1-1; D unresolved. The CDR3 is 15 amino acids. V lost 0 bases, J lost 6 bases, and 14 bases lay in between. Germline assignment: CDR1 SGHAT and CDR2 FQNNGV. The DNA for the CDR3 is TGTGCCAGCAGCTTAGATGGCAGCGGAGGGCCTGAAGCTTTCTTT. Translating it yields CASSLDGSGGPEAFF. Variable domain in full (rest from reference TRBV11-2 and TRBJ1-1): EAGVAQSPRYKIIEKRQSVAFWCNPISGHATLYWYQQILGQGPKLLIQFQNNGVVDDSQLPKDRFSAERLKGVDSTLKIQPAKLEDSAVYLCASSLDGSGGPEAFFGQGTRLTVV.

V usage is TRBV2 and J usage is TRBJ2-3; 10 bases line up with TRBD2. The CDR3 has 14 residues. The germline V gene encodes CDR1 SNHLY and CDR2 FYNNEI. V dropped 6 bases and J dropped 5; count of bases not matched to a gene: 5. The CDR3 DNA reads TGTGCCAGCAGGGAGCGGGAGGGGGTAGATACGCAGTATTTT. Translation gives CASREREGVDTQYF. The variable domain in full, completed from reference TRBV2 and TRBJ2-3, reads EPEVTQTPSHQVTQMGQEVILRCVPISNHLYFYWYRQILGQKVEFLVSFYNNEISEKSEIFDDQFSVERPDGSNFTLKIRSTKLEDSAMYFCASREREGVDTQYFGPGTRLTVL.

The gene calls are TRBV28 and TRBJ2-5; 8 nucleotides align to TRBD2. CDR1 is MDHEN, CDR2 SYDVKM, per germline. Trimming cost V 6 bases and J 5 bases; bases outside gene matches: 14. The length of the CDR3 is 16 residues. CDR3 bases: TGTGCCAGCAGCCCCTTATCCGGGACTAGGAGGGAGACCCAGTACTTC. Translated: CASSPLSGTRRETQYF.

This chain uses TRBV30 with TRBJ1-5; possibly TRBD1 for D (5 bases). CDR3 size: 13 residues. Trimming pared 0 bases from V and 5 bases from J, leaving 8 bases between. Germline V CDR1 and CDR2: GTSNPN, SVGIG (reference sequence). The CDR3 here is CAWSVQADQPQHF. CDR3 nucleotide sequence: TGTGCCTGGAGTGTACAGGCGGATCAGCCCCAGCATTTT.

The V gene is TRBV29-1, the J gene TRBJ2-3; 7 bases are a match to TRBD2. The CDR3 is 17 amino acids. V was clipped by 5 bases and J by 0 bases; unmatched bases: 14. Per germline, CDR1 SQVTM and CDR2 ANQGSEA. CDR3 amino acids: CSVNSGQGRRSTDTQYF. CDR3 DNA sequence: TGCAGCGTTAATAGCGGGCAGGGTAGACGTAGCACAGATACGCAGTATTTT.

This chain links TRBV28 with TRBJ2-1; 10 bases agree with TRBD2. This CDR3 contains 14 residues. Unmatched junction bases numbered 6, after V lost 7 bases and J lost 6 bases. CDR1 and CDR2 (germline): MDHEN, SYDVKM. The CDR3 DNA reads TGTGCCAGCAAGCTAGCGGGAGACGGCAATGAGCAGTTCTTC. Residues: CASKLAGDGNEQFF.